This T cell receptor (beta chain) was captured in a study of CXCR3-negative and CXCR3-positive naive CD8 T cells. Regarding the study as a whole: Naive cells, whether CXCR3-negative or CXCR3-positive, had similar TRBV-TRBJ usage, while memory cells differed.

5' RACE with UMI labels generated the TRB cDNA libraries. TCRdb re-called the 5' RACE reads; every CDR3 protein appears as one record, without DNA. Its table lists about 62,000 distinct CDR3 sequences. The germline gives CDR1 MDHEN, CDR2 SYDVKM. This CDR3 is 14 amino acids long. Worth noting for this clonotype: The antigen is not known.

This chain uses TRBV28 with TRBJ1-6. The sample was naive CXCR3- CD8+ T cells from blood. Subset: CD45RO-CCR7+CD27+CD95- naive CD8+ T cells lacking CXCR3 (TNR3-). This receptor was taken from a human donor in good health. Some clones in this sample may be carry-over from other donors' samples. CDR3 region: CASSLKSYNSPLHF.